This TCR beta chain was recorded in a study of shared clonotypes between healthy human individuals. The CDR3 consists of 13 residues. Germline loops: CDR1 GTSNPN, CDR2 SVGIG (reference sequence). The V end was cut by 0 bases, the J end by 4 bases, with 9 bases between. Produced via immunoSEQ multiplex PCR; TCRdb's table is partial and in-frame only. The data hold fewer than 600,000 clones, with approximately 77% observed a single time. This TCR came from a middle-aged woman in good health. Some clones in this sample may be carry-over from other donors' samples. Source material: PBMCs. The gene calls are TRBV30 and TRBJ2-5; D may be TRBD2 (6 bases). The CDR3 DNA follows: TGTGCCTGGAGTGTACAAGCGGGAGAGACCCAGTACTTC. Residues: CAWSVQAGETQYF.